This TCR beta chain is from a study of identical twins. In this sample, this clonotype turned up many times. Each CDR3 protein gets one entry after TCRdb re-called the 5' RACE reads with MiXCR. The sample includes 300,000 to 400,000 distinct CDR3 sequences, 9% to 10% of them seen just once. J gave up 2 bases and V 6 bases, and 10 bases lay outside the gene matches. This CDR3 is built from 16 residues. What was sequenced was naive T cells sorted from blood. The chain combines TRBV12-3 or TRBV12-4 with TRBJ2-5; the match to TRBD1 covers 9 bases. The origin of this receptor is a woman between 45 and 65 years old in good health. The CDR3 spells CASRSGTGQNQETQYF. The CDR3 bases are TGTGCCAGCAGGTCCGGGACAGGGCAAAATCAAGAGACCCAGTACTTC.